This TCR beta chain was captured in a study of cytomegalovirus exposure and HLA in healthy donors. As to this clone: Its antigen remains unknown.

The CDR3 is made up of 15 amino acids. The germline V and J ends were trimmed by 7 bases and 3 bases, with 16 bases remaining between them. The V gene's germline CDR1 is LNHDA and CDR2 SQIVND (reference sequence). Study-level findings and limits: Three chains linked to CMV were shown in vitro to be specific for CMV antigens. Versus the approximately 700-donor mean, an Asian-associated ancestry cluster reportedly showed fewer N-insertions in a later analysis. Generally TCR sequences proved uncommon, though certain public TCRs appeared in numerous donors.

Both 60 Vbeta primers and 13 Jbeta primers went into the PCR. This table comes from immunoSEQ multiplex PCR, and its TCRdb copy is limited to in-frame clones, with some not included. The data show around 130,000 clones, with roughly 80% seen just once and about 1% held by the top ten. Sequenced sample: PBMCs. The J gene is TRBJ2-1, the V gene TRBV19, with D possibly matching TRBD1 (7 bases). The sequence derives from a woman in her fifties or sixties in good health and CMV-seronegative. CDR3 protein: CASTTQGGFYNEQFF. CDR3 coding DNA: TGTGCCAGTACCACCCAGGGGGGTTTCTACAATGAGCAGTTCTTC.